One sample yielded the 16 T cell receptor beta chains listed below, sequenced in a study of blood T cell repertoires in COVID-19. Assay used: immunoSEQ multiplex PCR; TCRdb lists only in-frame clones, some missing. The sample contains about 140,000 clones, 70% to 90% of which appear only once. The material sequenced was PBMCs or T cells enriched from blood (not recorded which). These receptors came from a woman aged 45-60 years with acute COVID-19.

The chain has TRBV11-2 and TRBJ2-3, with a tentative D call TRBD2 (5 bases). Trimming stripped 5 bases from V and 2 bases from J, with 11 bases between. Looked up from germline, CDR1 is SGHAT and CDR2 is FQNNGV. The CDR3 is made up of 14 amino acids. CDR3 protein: CASSRRTDTDTQYF. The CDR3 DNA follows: TGTGCCAGCAGCCGAAGGACTGACACAGATACGCAGTATTTT.

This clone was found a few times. In nucleotides, the CDR3 is TGCGCCAGCAGCGCTACTAGCGGGAGGTACAATGAGCAGTTCTTC. Translation: CASSATSGRYNEQFF. The J gene is TRBJ2-1, the V gene TRBV5-1; 12 nucleotides align to TRBD2. The CDR3 loop spans 15 amino acids. Germline V CDR1 and CDR2: SGHRS, YFSETQ. V was pared by 4 bases and J by 4 bases, with 3 bases of the junction left unmatched.

The CDR3 region is CASSLAGEDYEQFF. As DNA, the CDR3 is TGTGCCAGCAGCTTAGCCGGGGAGGACTATGAGCAGTTCTTC. The chain employs TRBV11-3 and TRBJ2-1; possible D gene TRBD2, 6 bases. This CDR3 is built from 14 residues. Germline-derived CDR1 and CDR2 are SGHNT and YENEEA. V was clipped by 1 base and J by 8 bases, with 12 bases between them.

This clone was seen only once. This CDR3 is CASSSGTGAGNQPQHF. In DNA form, the CDR3 reads TGCGCCAGCAGCTCCGGGACAGGGGCCGGCAATCAGCCCCAGCATTTT. V is TRBV5-1 and J is TRBJ1-5, with 10 bases fitting TRBD1. Losses at the gene ends were 3 bases for V and 2 bases for J; bases not matched to a gene: 5. The CDR3 has 16 residues. Germline assignment: CDR1 SGHRS and CDR2 YFSETQ.

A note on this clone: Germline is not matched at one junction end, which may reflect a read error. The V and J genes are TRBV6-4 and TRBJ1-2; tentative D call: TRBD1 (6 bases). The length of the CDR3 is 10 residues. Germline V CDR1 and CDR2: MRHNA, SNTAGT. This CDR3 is CASSGRTASF. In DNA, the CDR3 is TGTGCCAGCAGTGGGCGGACAGCTTCCTTC.

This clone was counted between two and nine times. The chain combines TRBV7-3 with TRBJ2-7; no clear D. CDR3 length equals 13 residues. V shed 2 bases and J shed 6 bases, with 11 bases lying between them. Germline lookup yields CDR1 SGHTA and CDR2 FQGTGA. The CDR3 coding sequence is TGTGCCAGCAGCTTAGACTCTAGGCGCGAGCAGTACTTC. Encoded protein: CASSLDSRREQYF.

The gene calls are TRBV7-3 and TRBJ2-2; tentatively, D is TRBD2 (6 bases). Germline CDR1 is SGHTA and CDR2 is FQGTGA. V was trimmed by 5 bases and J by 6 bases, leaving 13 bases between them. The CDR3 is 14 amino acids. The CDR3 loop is CASSPLRESGELFF. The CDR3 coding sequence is TGTGCCAGCAGCCCCCTCCGGGAGTCCGGGGAGCTGTTTTTT.

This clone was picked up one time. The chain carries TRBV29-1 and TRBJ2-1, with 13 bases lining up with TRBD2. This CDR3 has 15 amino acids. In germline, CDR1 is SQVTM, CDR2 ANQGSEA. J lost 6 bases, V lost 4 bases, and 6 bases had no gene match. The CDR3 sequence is CSVALAGGSGNEQFF. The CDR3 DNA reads TGCAGCGTTGCACTAGCGGGAGGGTCGGGCAATGAGCAGTTCTTC.

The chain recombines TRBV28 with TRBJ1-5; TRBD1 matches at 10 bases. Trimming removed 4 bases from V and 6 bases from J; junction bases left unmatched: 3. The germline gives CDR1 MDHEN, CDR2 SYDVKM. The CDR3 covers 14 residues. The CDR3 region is CASSSGQGGQPQHF. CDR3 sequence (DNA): TGTGCCAGCAGTTCTGGACAGGGGGGTCAGCCCCAGCATTTT.

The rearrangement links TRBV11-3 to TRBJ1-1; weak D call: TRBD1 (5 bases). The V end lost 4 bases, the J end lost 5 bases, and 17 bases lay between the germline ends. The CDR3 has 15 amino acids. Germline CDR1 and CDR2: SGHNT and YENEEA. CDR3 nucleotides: TGTGCCAGCAGCTCCGGCGGGGCAGGGTATACTGAAGCTTTCTTT. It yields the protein CASSSGGAGYTEAFF.

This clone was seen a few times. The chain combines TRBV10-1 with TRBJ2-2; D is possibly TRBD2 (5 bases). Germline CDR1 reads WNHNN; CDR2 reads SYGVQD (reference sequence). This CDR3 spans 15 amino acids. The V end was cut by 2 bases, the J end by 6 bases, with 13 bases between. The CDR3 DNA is TGCGCCAGCAGTGAGAAGCGGACCGTAGCCGGGGAGCTGTTTTTT. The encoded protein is CASSEKRTVAGELFF.

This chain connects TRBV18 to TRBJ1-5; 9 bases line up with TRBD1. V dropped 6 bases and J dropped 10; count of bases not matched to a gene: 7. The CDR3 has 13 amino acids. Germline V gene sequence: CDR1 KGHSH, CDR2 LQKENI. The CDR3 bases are TGTGCCAGCTCCCGGACAGGGGAAAACCCCCAGCATTTT. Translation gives CASSRTGENPQHF. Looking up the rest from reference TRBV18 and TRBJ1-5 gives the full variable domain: NAGVMQNPRHLVRRRGQEARLRCSPMKGHSHVYWYRQLPEEGLKFMVYLQKENIIDESGMPKERFSAEFPKEGPSILRIQQVVRGDSAAYFCASSRTGENPQHFGDGTRLSIL.

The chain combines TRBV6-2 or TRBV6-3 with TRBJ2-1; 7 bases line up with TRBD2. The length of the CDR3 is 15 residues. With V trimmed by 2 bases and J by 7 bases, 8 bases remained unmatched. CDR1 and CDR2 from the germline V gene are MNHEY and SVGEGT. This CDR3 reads CASSYGPGGGNEQFF. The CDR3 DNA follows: TGTGCCAGCAGTTACGGCCCGGGAGGAGGGAATGAGCAGTTCTTC.

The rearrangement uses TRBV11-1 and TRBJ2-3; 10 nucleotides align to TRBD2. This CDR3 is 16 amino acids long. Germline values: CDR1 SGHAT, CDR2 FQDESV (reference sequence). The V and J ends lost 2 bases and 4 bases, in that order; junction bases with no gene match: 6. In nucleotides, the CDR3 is TGTGCCAGCAGCTTACAGGCTAGCGGGAGCTCAGATACGCAGTATTTT. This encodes CASSLQASGSSDTQYF.

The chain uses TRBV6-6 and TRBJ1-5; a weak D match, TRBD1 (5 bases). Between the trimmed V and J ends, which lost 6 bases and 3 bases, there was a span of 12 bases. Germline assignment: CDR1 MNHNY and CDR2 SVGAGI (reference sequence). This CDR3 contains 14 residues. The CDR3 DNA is TGTGCCAGCAGGCCCGACAGTCTCAATCAGCCCCAGCATTTT. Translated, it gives CASRPDSLNQPQHF.

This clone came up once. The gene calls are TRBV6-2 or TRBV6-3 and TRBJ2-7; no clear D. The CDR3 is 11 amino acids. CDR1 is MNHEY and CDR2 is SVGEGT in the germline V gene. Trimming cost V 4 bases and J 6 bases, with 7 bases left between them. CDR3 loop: CASSFLGEQYF. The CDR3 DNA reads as TGTGCCAGCAGTTTCCTCGGCGAGCAGTACTTC.